This T cell receptor (beta chain) was captured in a study of identical twins. Study-level points and caveats: Invariant MAIT and iNKT cells may have partly biased zero-insertion analyses. Fewer insertions were carried by abundant cord blood beta clonotypes, but none was seen in memory repertoires. Twin-shared out-of-frame alpha sequences showed excess low generation probability. Models underestimated out-of-frame TCR alpha sharing in monozygotic twins.

With 0 bases removed from V and 0 bases from J, the gap between germline ends came to 12 bases. Germline CDR1 and CDR2: SGHAT and FQNNGV. The CDR3 extends over 17 amino acids. From the 5' RACE reads, TCRdb called clonotypes with MiXCR, one entry per CDR3 protein. The sample has about 460,000 distinct CDR3 sequences; 14% are singletons. Comments on this clonotype: Its specificity is unknown.

These data also featured in a second study, about yellow fever vaccine responses in identical twins.

The chain uses TRBV11-2 and TRBJ2-1; D is unclear. This sequence was found in a woman between 18 and 30 years old in good health. Sample: CD4+ T cells sorted from blood. This CDR3 reads CASSLDGLSSSYNEQFF. CDR3 DNA: TGTGCCAGCAGCTTAGATGGGCTGTCTAGCTCCTACAATGAGCAGTTCTTC.